This T cell receptor beta chain emerged from a study of T-cell reconstitution after alpha-beta-depleted transplantation in children. This clonotype has only a few counts. V shed 9 bases, J shed 3 bases, and the junction held 11 bases outside the gene matches. Germline V CDR1 and CDR2: MNHEY, SVGAGI. The CDR3 totals 15 residues. During its preparation, the TCRbeta library received unique molecular identifiers. TCRdb passed the PCR reads through MiXCR, listing each CDR3 protein once. Altogether around 76,000 distinct CDR3 sequences are present, around 18% being singletons, with the ten largest covering about 47%.

The TCR originated in a male patient between 2 and 10 years old who had a stem cell transplant for acute lymphoblastic leukemia, so the T cells may come from the graft donor. Material: PBMCs, mostly from graft donor cells, obtained 360 days after TCRalphabeta/CD19-depleted stem cell transplant. This chain connects TRBV6-5 to TRBJ1-2; 9 bases are a match to TRBD1. The CDR3 region is CASASGTGPYYGYTF. In DNA, the CDR3 is TGTGCCAGTGCCTCGGGGACAGGGCCTTACTATGGCTACACCTTC.